These 20 T cell receptor beta chains came from one sample sequenced in a study of CD8 T cells in ankylosing spondylitis. TCRdb reprocessed the 5' RACE reads via MiXCR and lists one record per CDR3 protein. Found here are 350,000 to 400,000 distinct CDR3 sequences, approximately 22% of them singletons; the top ten hold around 13%. The specimen was blood, either unsorted or a sorted T cell fraction (not recorded which). The receptors derive from a male donor with ankylosing spondylitis or in good health (not recorded which).

The V call is TRBV19, the J call TRBJ2-1; the match to TRBD2 covers 7 bases. V was clipped by 4 bases and J by 0 bases; unmatched bases: 3. CDR1 and CDR2 (germline): LNHDA, SQIVND (reference sequence). The CDR3 has 15 residues. CDR3 in amino acids: CASSRSGASYNEQFF. The CDR3 nucleotides read TGTGCCAGTAGTAGAAGCGGGGCCTCCTACAATGAGCAGTTCTTC.

This clonotype was found a few times. The chain uses TRBV12-3 or TRBV12-4 and TRBJ2-1; D may be TRBD2 (6 bases). Trimming removed 6 bases at V and 10 bases at J, with 16 bases between. The length of the CDR3 is 13 residues. The CDR3 protein is CASSPSGGREQFF. CDR3 DNA sequence: TGTGCCAGCAGCCCTTCCGGGGGACGGGAGCAGTTCTTC.

V usage is TRBV28 and J usage is TRBJ2-6; unclear D gene. From germline, CDR1 is MDHEN and CDR2 SYDVKM. CDR3 length: 17 amino acids. V was trimmed by 5 bases and J by 0 bases, leaving 14 bases between them. CDR3 in amino acids: CASSAVGPHSGANVLTF. The CDR3 bases are TGTGCCAGCAGTGCCGTAGGACCGCACTCTGGGGCCAACGTCCTGACTTTC.

The chain recombines TRBV7-9 with TRBJ2-5, with a weak D call TRBD2 (6 bases). Deletions cut 3 bases from V and 0 bases from J, with 11 bases between. Germline V CDR1 and CDR2: SEHNR, FQNEAQ (reference sequence). The CDR3 spans 15 residues. The CDR3 DNA reads as TGTGCCAGCAGCTTCTTAGCGGAACACCAAGAGACCCAGTACTTC. This codes for CASSFLAEHQETQYF. Looking up the rest from reference TRBV7-9 and TRBJ2-5 gives the full variable domain: DTGVSQNPRHKITKRGQNVTFRCDPISEHNRLYWYRQTLGQGPEFLTYFQNEAQLEKSRLLSDRFSAERPKGSFSTLEIQRTEQGDSAMYLCASSFLAEHQETQYFGPGTRLLVL.

V and J are TRBV10-3 and TRBJ1-1; D gene unclear. Germline V CDR1 and CDR2: ENHRY, SYGVKD. This CDR3 region has 15 residues. Trimming cost V 2 bases and J 4 bases, with 14 bases left between them. CDR3 in amino acids: CAISEPSMRSTEAFF. The CDR3 DNA reads TGTGCCATCAGTGAGCCCTCGATGAGGAGCACTGAAGCTTTCTTT.

The chain links TRBV12-3 or TRBV12-4 to TRBJ2-5, with D maybe TRBD1 (6 bases). CDR3 length: 15 amino acids. Trimming stripped 8 bases from V and 3 bases from J, with 19 bases between. This chain's CDR3 is CASYLSAQGKETQYF. The CDR3 DNA reads TGTGCCAGCTACCTATCTGCGCAGGGGAAAGAGACCCAGTACTTC.

The CDR3 is CASSPGGLINQETQYF. CDR3 in DNA: TGTGCCAGCAGCCCCGGCGGGTTGATAAACCAAGAGACCCAGTACTTC. V gene TRBV3-1 combines with J gene TRBJ2-5, with TRBD2 as a possible D gene (5 bases). V was clipped by 4 bases and J by 0 bases, with 15 bases between them. Germline V gene data show CDR1 as LGHDT and CDR2 as YNNKEL (reference sequence). The CDR3 consists of 16 residues.

The sample holds a few counts of this clonotype. The rearrangement joins TRBV18 to TRBJ2-5; D assignment may be TRBD1 or TRBD2 (5 bases each). This CDR3 is built from 15 residues. Germline CDR1 KGHSH, CDR2 LQKENI. V lost 2 bases to trimming and J lost 5 bases, with 15 bases between them. The CDR3 DNA reads as TGTGCCAGCTCACCATGGGACCCGATCGAGGAGACCCAGTACTTC. It codes for CASSPWDPIEETQYF.

This clonotype came up a few times. V is TRBV27 and J is TRBJ2-3, with TRBD2 as a possible D gene (6 bases). Germline V lookup: CDR1 MNHEY, CDR2 SMNVEV (reference sequence). This CDR3 is built from 17 residues. The ends were cut back, 0 bases at V and 0 bases at J, with 13 bases in the middle. This CDR3 is CASSLSIVAASTDTQYF. The CDR3 nucleotides are TGTGCCAGCAGTTTATCCATAGTAGCGGCAAGCACAGATACGCAGTATTTT.

The chain joins TRBV19 to TRBJ2-1; D is possibly TRBD2 (7 bases). Germline values: CDR1 LNHDA, CDR2 SQIVND (reference sequence). The CDR3 length is 15 residues. V was clipped by 3 bases and J by 7 bases, with 16 bases between them. CDR3 region: CASSIGGRSFNEQFF. The CDR3 DNA reads as TGTGCCAGTAGTATCGGGGGGCGATCATTTAATGAGCAGTTCTTC.

The chain has TRBV2 and TRBJ2-2; 7 bases match TRBD2. In germline, CDR1 is SNHLY, CDR2 FYNNEI. V gave up 1 base and J gave up 5 bases; unmatched junction bases: 7. The CDR3 spans 16 residues. The CDR3 DNA reads TGTGCCAGCAGTGAAGACCCTAGCGGAGGAACCGGGGAGCTGTTTTTT. Its protein is CASSEDPSGGTGELFF.

The V call is TRBV10-3, the J call TRBJ2-7; 8 positions match TRBD1. Germline assignment: CDR1 ENHRY and CDR2 SYGVKD. This CDR3 spans 12 amino acids. V lost 3 bases, J lost 5 bases, and 0 bases stayed unmatched. This CDR3 is CAISDRGHEQYF. CDR3 DNA sequence: TGTGCCATCAGTGACAGGGGGCACGAGCAGTACTTC.

This clonotype has at least ten counts. The CDR3 does not close with the conserved phenylalanine or tryptophan, likely indicating a read error. Because the CDR3's place on the DNA is in doubt, the DNA is left out and the CDR3 is given as listed by TCRdb. The chain joins TRBV6-1 to TRBJ2-1; the table's D call, TRBD1, was not checked against the DNA. CDR1 and CDR2 from the germline V gene are MNHNS and SASEGT. The CDR3 adds up to 9 amino acids, both ends counted. Here the CDR3 reads CATNPLSPP.

In this sample, this clonotype turned up a few times. The chain combines TRBV28 with TRBJ2-1; 8 bases line up with TRBD1. The CDR3 consists of 16 residues. V lost 5 bases to trimming and J lost 8 bases; unmatched junction nucleotides: 14. Germline V gene sequence: CDR1 MDHEN, CDR2 SYDVKM. CDR3 bases: TGTGCCAGCAGTCCTGACGGGCAGGGGGCTTACGATGAGCAGTTCTTC. This codes for CASSPDGQGAYDEQFF.

The genes are TRBV19 and TRBJ1-1, with 7 positions matching TRBD1. Germline CDR1 LNHDA, CDR2 SQIVND (reference sequence). With V trimmed by 7 bases and J by 0 bases, 5 bases remained unmatched. The CDR3 consists of 14 residues. CDR3: CASNPTGMNTEAFF. Written as DNA, the CDR3 is TGTGCCAGTAACCCGACAGGGATGAACACTGAAGCTTTCTTT.

This clonotype showed up just a few times. The chain carries TRBV9 and TRBJ2-1, with D unresolved. The germline V gene has CDR1 SGDLS and CDR2 YYNGEE. V was trimmed by 3 bases and J by 1 base, leaving 5 bases between them. This CDR3 has 13 amino acids. DNA for the CDR3: TGTGCCAGCAGCGGGGCATCCTACAATGAGCAGTTCTTC. Residues: CASSGASYNEQFF.

This clonotype turned up a few times. The CDR3 DNA sequence: TGTGCCAGCAGCTTAGCTGGGGATGGGCAGCCCCAGCATTTT. Its translation is CASSLAGDGQPQHF. This chain uses TRBV11-2 with TRBJ1-5; unclear D gene. CDR3 length: 14 amino acids. Trimming left V 1 base short and J 7 bases short, with 11 bases between. Germline CDR1 is SGHAT and CDR2 is FQNNGV.

This clonotype has more than one count but fewer than ten. The CDR3 spells CASSPLKAGGDEQYF. The DNA for the CDR3 is TGTGCCAGCAGTCCCCTGAAGGCTGGTGGCGACGAGCAGTACTTC. This chain links TRBV27 with TRBJ2-7; D remains ambiguous. This CDR3 has 15 amino acids. Germline assignment: CDR1 MNHEY and CDR2 SMNVEV (reference sequence). Trimming pared 5 bases from V and 5 bases from J, leaving 19 bases between.

This clonotype was counted between two and nine times. The rearrangement uses TRBV29-1 and TRBJ2-5; D gene ambiguous. This CDR3 is built from 14 residues. Germline assignment: CDR1 SQVTM and CDR2 ANQGSEA. The V end was cut by 0 bases, the J end by 0 bases, with 8 bases between. CDR3 in amino acids: CSVEDLGDQETQYF. The CDR3 DNA reads as TGCAGCGTTGAAGATCTTGGCGACCAAGAGACCCAGTACTTC. Full variable domain (rest looked up from reference TRBV29-1 and TRBJ2-5): SAVISQKPSRDICQRGTSLTIQCQVDSQVTMMFWYRQQPGQSLTLIATANQGSEATYESGFVIDKFPISRPNLTFSTLTVSNMSPEDSSIYLCSVEDLGDQETQYFGPGTRLLVL.

The chain couples TRBV4-1 to TRBJ1-5; D unclear. This CDR3 is 17 amino acids long. Between the trimmed V and J ends, which lost 1 base and 2 bases, there was a span of 15 bases. Germline CDR1 and CDR2: MGHRA and YSYEKL. For the CDR3, the DNA is TGCGCCAGCAGCCAAGCCTTTTTGGCCGATGGCAATCAGCCCCAGCATTTT. Translated: CASSQAFLADGNQPQHF.